This T cell receptor (beta chain) was found in a study of tumor-infiltrating lymphocytes in primary liver carcinoma. The overall study: Spanning 4.2 to 10 cm, the tumors were T1-T3 N0M0.

This clonotype was counted a few times. Blood RNA originated from unsorted whole blood, with germline DNA additionally extracted. From 500 ng of total RNA, TCR beta-specific cDNA was reverse-transcribed using a constant-region primer. The TCR beta library was amplified through three nested multiplex PCR rounds in a modified ARM-PCR procedure. Running approximately 10 cycles apiece, the first two PCR rounds relied on TRBV1-TRBV30 forward primers together with a C-beta reverse primer. Each CDR3 protein is one row after TCRdb ran MiXCR on the multiplex PCR reads. The sample records just over 300,000 distinct CDR3 sequences, around 50% being singletons. V gave up 5 bases and J gave up 8 bases; unmatched junction bases: 1. CDR3 size: 12 residues.

Sequencing input: peripheral blood. This receptor was obtained from a woman under 40 with primary liver carcinoma and hepatitis B virus infection. The chain uses TRBV12-3 or TRBV12-4 and TRBJ2-1; 9 nucleotides align to TRBD1. CDR3 coding DNA: TGTGCCAGCAGTCGGGACAGGGATGAGCAGTTCTTC. Its protein product is CASSRDRDEQFF.